A single sample is the source of the 25 T cell receptor beta chains below, sequenced in a study of T-cell memory formation after mild COVID-19. Using its own MiXCR run on the 5' RACE reads, TCRdb lists one record per CDR3 protein. The sample has 300,000 to 400,000 distinct CDR3 sequences, about 15% seen once; the top ten hold approximately 20%. The sequenced sample consisted of PBMCs or a T cell subset sorted from them (not recorded which). The receptors were gathered from a man aged 18 to 29 who had mild COVID-19 (a few samples of this study predate the infection). Cell type and time point are not known.

There are many counts of this clonotype. V is TRBV7-3 and J is TRBJ2-7; 10 bases agree with TRBD2. Germline assignment: CDR1 SGHTA and CDR2 FQGTGA. With 1 base clipped from V and 2 bases from J, the junction kept 8 bases outside the gene matches. This CDR3 is 17 amino acids long. CDR3 loop: CASSLRTSGAHPYEQYF. The CDR3 DNA is TGTGCCAGCAGCTTAAGGACTAGCGGCGCGCACCCCTACGAGCAGTACTTC.

The chain links TRBV7-9 to TRBJ1-2; 7 bases fit TRBD1. Trimming cost V 5 bases and J 6 bases; bases outside gene matches: 9. The V gene's germline CDR1 is SEHNR and CDR2 FQNEAQ (reference sequence). The CDR3 sequence is 14 residues long. The CDR3 sequence: CASSASGTEHGYTF. CDR3 nucleotide sequence: TGTGCCAGCAGCGCTAGCGGGACAGAGCATGGCTACACCTTC. Full variable domain (rest looked up from reference TRBV7-9 and TRBJ1-2): DTGVSQNPRHKITKRGQNVTFRCDPISEHNRLYWYRQTLGQGPEFLTYFQNEAQLEKSRLLSDRFSAERPKGSFSTLEIQRTEQGDSAMYLCASSASGTEHGYTFGSGTRLTVV.

This clonotype was detected a few times. It may be a read error: a sequence one base away is much more abundant. The chain is built from TRBV7-9 and TRBJ2-3; weak D call: TRBD2 (6 bases). This CDR3 contains 13 residues. V gave up 2 bases and J gave up 3 bases, with 6 bases separating them. Looked up from germline, CDR1 is SEHNR and CDR2 is FQNEAQ (reference sequence). The CDR3 loop reads CASSLRETDTQYF. CDR3 nucleotide sequence: TGTGCCAGCAGCTTACGGGAGACAGATACGCAGTATTTT.

This clonotype was counted only a few times. V usage is TRBV25-1 and J usage is TRBJ2-5; D possibly corresponds to TRBD1 (6 bases). Germline CDR1 is MGHDK and CDR2 is SYGVNS. This CDR3 region has 12 residues. V was trimmed by 6 bases and J by 2 bases, leaving 7 bases between them. CDR3 DNA sequence: TGTGCCAGCAGAGGACAGCAAGAGACCCAGTACTTC. Protein: CASRGQQETQYF.

The chain uses TRBV4-1 and TRBJ1-5; D is uncertain. The CDR3 runs to 15 residues. V lost 1 base and J 3 bases, leaving 10 bases between the germline ends. Germline values: CDR1 MGHRA, CDR2 YSYEKL. The CDR3: CASSQALGNNQPQHF. CDR3 sequence (DNA): TGCGCCAGCAGCCAAGCTCTAGGGAACAATCAGCCCCAGCATTTT.

The chain couples TRBV7-8 to TRBJ2-1; 7 bases are shared with TRBD2. The CDR3 runs to 16 residues. Germline V gives CDR1 SGHVS, CDR2 FQNEAQ. J lost 6 bases, V lost 5 bases, and 13 bases had no gene match. The chain's CDR3 is CASSPKTEKRGNEQFF. The DNA of the CDR3 is TGTGCCAGCAGCCCCAAGACCGAGAAGCGGGGCAATGAGCAGTTCTTC. The whole variable domain, filled in from reference TRBV7-8 and TRBJ2-1, reads GAGVSQSPRYKVAKRGQDVALRCDPISGHVSLFWYQQALGQGPEFLTYFQNEAQLDKSGLPSDRFFAERPEGSVSTLKIQRTQQEDSAVYLCASSPKTEKRGNEQFFGPGTRLTVL.

The genes are TRBV29-1 and TRBJ1-1; D may be TRBD1 (5 bases). There are 12 residues in the CDR3. Germline CDR1 and CDR2: SQVTM and ANQGSEA. The ends were cut back, 5 bases at V and 1 base at J, with 8 bases in the middle. The DNA of the CDR3 is TGCAGCGTTTTGACAGCGAACACTGAAGCTTTCTTT. This translates into CSVLTANTEAFF.

The chain joins TRBV6-5 to TRBJ2-3; D might be TRBD1 or TRBD2, each matching 5 bases. V was pared by 2 bases and J by 1 base, with 13 bases between. Germline V gives CDR1 MNHEY, CDR2 SVGAGI. The CDR3 runs 16 residues. The CDR3 nucleotides read TGTGCCAGCAGTTACCTCCGGGACGTCGGCACAGATACGCAGTATTTT. This gives the protein CASSYLRDVGTDTQYF.

The chain joins TRBV7-2 to TRBJ1-2; no reliable D call. The CDR3 is 14 residues long. Germline V CDR1 and CDR2: SGHTA, FQGNSA. With 6 bases removed from V and 3 bases from J, the gap between germline ends came to 14 bases. The CDR3 loop reads CASSLNVGHYGYTF. DNA for the CDR3: TGTGCCAGCAGTTTGAACGTCGGACACTATGGCTACACCTTC.

This chain links TRBV7-2 with TRBJ2-5, with a tentative D call TRBD1 (6 bases). CDR1 and CDR2 from the germline V gene are SGHTA and FQGNSA. This CDR3 has 14 residues. The germline V and J ends were trimmed by 4 bases and 2 bases, with 11 bases remaining between them. This CDR3 reads CASSSDRLQETQYF. In DNA form, the CDR3 reads TGTGCCAGCAGCTCCGACAGGCTACAAGAGACCCAGTACTTC.

This clonotype was seen only a few times. The V call is TRBV20-1, the J call TRBJ1-2; 9 bases line up with TRBD1. The CDR3 loop spans 17 amino acids. The V and J ends lost 5 bases and 5 bases, in that order; junction bases with no gene match: 18. Germline CDR1 reads DFQATT; CDR2 reads SNEGSKA (reference sequence). CDR3 DNA sequence: TGCAGTGCTCGCCTGCCCGACTGGGGGACAGGGCGGTATGGCTACACCTTC. This codes for CSARLPDWGTGRYGYTF.

J is TRBJ2-5 and V is TRBV7-8; no clear D. Germline assignment: CDR1 SGHVS and CDR2 FQNEAQ. This CDR3 spans 16 amino acids. V lost 0 bases to trimming and J lost 1 base, with 12 bases between them. The CDR3 loop reads CASSLALVEAQETQYF. In nucleotides, the CDR3 is TGTGCCAGCAGCTTAGCCTTAGTAGAGGCCCAAGAGACCCAGTACTTC.

The table lists this clonotype with a few counts. V gene TRBV2 combines with J gene TRBJ2-3; no clear D. CDR1 is SNHLY, CDR2 FYNNEI, per germline. CDR3 size: 19 residues. Trimming removed 0 bases at V and 2 bases at J, with 21 bases between. The CDR3 DNA sequence: TGTGCCAGCAGTGAAGCTTCCTCCTCCGTCAGTCAGGACACAGATACGCAGTATTTT. Encoded protein: CASSEASSSVSQDTDTQYF.

This clonotype was found a few times. The chain links TRBV2 to TRBJ2-3; D possibly corresponds to TRBD2 (5 bases). Trimming took off 7 bases at V and 0 bases at J, with 11 bases between the two ends. Germline CDR1 SNHLY, CDR2 FYNNEI. This CDR3 is 14 amino acids long. The CDR3 is CASNSGFSTDTQYF. CDR3 bases: TGTGCCAGCAATTCGGGGTTTAGCACAGATACGCAGTATTTT.

This clonotype has more than one count but fewer than ten. The chain couples TRBV3-1 to TRBJ2-7; tentative D call: TRBD1 (5 bases). Germline loops: CDR1 LGHDT, CDR2 YNNKEL (reference sequence). V gave up 2 bases and J gave up 6 bases, with 17 bases separating them. The CDR3 extends over 15 amino acids. CDR3 sequence reads: CASSQSWTLSGEQYV. In DNA form, the CDR3 reads TGTGCCAGCAGCCAAAGTTGGACACTATCGGGCGAGCAGTACGTC.

This sequence joins TRBV6-2 or TRBV6-3 and TRBJ2-7; D is unresolved. Looked up from germline, CDR1 is MNHEY and CDR2 is SVGEGT. V was cut by 3 bases and J by 6 bases, with 18 bases left in between. This CDR3 has 15 amino acids. The CDR3 DNA sequence: TGTGCCAGCAGTTATCTGGACGGCGTCCCAGTCGAGCAGTACGTC. Its protein product is CASSYLDGVPVEQYV.

There are a few counts of this clonotype. The chain carries TRBV12-5 and TRBJ1-1; no firm D call. V lost 7 bases, J lost 0 bases, and 15 bases lay in between. Germline CDR1 is LGHNT and CDR2 is FRNRAP. The CDR3 totals 15 residues. CDR3 protein: CASANHGVMNTEAFF. For the CDR3, the DNA is TGTGCTAGTGCTAATCACGGGGTTATGAACACTGAAGCTTTCTTT.

This clonotype was observed a few times. This chain connects TRBV27 to TRBJ2-7; D is unclear. Germline V lookup: CDR1 MNHEY, CDR2 SMNVEV (reference sequence). CDR3 length: 12 amino acids. V gave up 5 bases and J gave up 5 bases, with 10 bases separating them. The CDR3 reads CASSHGRHEQYF. The CDR3 DNA reads TGTGCCAGCAGTCACGGTCGACACGAGCAGTACTTC.

The V gene is TRBV12-5, the J gene TRBJ1-3; D gene uncertain. Germline CDR1 reads LGHNT; CDR2 reads FRNRAP. V was pared by 7 bases and J by 2 bases, with 6 bases between. The CDR3 loop spans 12 amino acids. CDR3 in amino acids: CASAYPGNTIYF. In DNA, the CDR3 is TGTGCTAGTGCCTATCCTGGAAACACCATATATTTT.

The chain employs TRBV29-1 and TRBJ1-2; 9 nucleotides match TRBD1. V was pared by 7 bases and J by 0 bases, with 3 bases of the junction left unmatched. This CDR3 has 13 amino acids. The germline gives CDR1 SQVTM, CDR2 ANQGSEA. CDR3 coding DNA: TGCAGCGCCCGACAGGGGGCTAACTATGGCTACACCTTC. Its protein product is CSARQGANYGYTF.

This clonotype came up a few times. The chain has TRBV11-2 and TRBJ2-7, with D unclear. V dropped 4 bases and J dropped 3 bases, with 13 bases sitting between them. Germline loops: CDR1 SGHAT, CDR2 FQNNGV. The CDR3 totals 14 residues. CDR3 region: CASSSPLINYEQYV. CDR3 nucleotide sequence: TGTGCCAGCAGCTCCCCTTTGATTAACTACGAGCAGTACGTC.

The V and J genes are TRBV20-1 and TRBJ1-2, with 7 bases lining up with TRBD1. The CDR3 is 12 residues long. Germline lookup yields CDR1 DFQATT and CDR2 SNEGSKA (reference sequence). Unmatched junction bases numbered 6, after V lost 7 bases and J lost 4 bases. CDR3 coding DNA: TGCAGTGTGCCGGGACAGCCCTATGGCTACACCTTC. This gives the protein CSVPGQPYGYTF.

This clonotype was seen repeatedly, ten times or more. This sequence joins TRBV5-1 and TRBJ2-1; D unclear. V gave up 1 base and J gave up 4 bases, with 9 bases separating them. CDR3 size: 14 residues. Germline values: CDR1 SGHRS, CDR2 YFSETQ. In DNA form, the CDR3 reads TGCGCCAGCAGCTTGCAGCAAACTTACAATGAGCAGTTCTTC. Translating it yields CASSLQQTYNEQFF.

There are many counts of this clonotype. This sequence joins TRBV7-2 and TRBJ1-5; D gene uncertain. CDR1 SGHTA and CDR2 FQGNSA come from the germline V gene. V gave up 2 bases and J gave up 2 bases, with 4 bases separating them. CDR3 length: 13 amino acids. For the CDR3, the DNA is TGTGCCAGCAGCTTAAGGGGCAATCAGCCCCAGCATTTT. Residues: CASSLRGNQPQHF.

A few counts support this clonotype. This chain uses TRBV4-1 with TRBJ1-1, with a tentative D call TRBD1 (5 bases). Trimming removed 2 bases at V and 4 bases at J, with 17 bases between. Germline CDR1 is MGHRA and CDR2 is YSYEKL. The CDR3 covers 16 residues. The CDR3 sequence is CASSQLRGGLGTEAFF. The CDR3 region has the DNA TGCGCCAGCAGCCAATTGCGGGGGGGGTTGGGCACTGAAGCTTTCTTT.